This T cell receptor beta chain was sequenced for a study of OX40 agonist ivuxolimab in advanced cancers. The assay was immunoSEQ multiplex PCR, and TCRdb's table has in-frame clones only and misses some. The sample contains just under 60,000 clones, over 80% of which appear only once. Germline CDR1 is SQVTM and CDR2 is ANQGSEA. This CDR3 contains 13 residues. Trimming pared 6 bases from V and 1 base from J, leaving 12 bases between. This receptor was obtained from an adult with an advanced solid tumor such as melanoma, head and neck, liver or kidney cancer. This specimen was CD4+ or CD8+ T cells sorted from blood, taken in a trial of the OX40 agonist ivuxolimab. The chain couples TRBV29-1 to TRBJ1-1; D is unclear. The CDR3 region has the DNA TGCAGCGTCTACGGAGGGTGGAACACTGAAGCTTTCTTT. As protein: CSVYGGWNTEAFF.